This entry features one TCR beta chain sequence. The antigen is unknown. The CDR3 contains 14 residues. Germline values: CDR1 SNHLY, CDR2 FYNNEI. Trimming removed 6 bases at V and 2 bases at J, with 13 bases between. The source of the sample is a study of T cell clones after liver transplantation. Whole-study context: Subjects received no induction therapy and standard immunosuppression until randomization at 12-24 months post-transplant. Notes on the study in general: Post-transplant time points were not standardized, so conclusions are preliminary. The donor-reactive repertoire was only partly measurable in a couple of subjects, lacking donor cells.

Sequencing used immunoSEQ multiplex PCR; TCRdb keeps in-frame clones, though not all of them. The sample gives tens of thousands of clones, about 70% of which show up once; 7.5% to 10% is in the top ten. This sample comprised CD4+ T cells from blood, obtained at the 22-month timepoint. This clonotype was sampled from a human patient who received a liver transplant. Part of the T cells may come from the graft donor. The rearrangement joins TRBV2 to TRBJ1-1; D is perhaps TRBD1 (6 bases). CDR3 amino acids: CASSEQGDNTEAFF. The CDR3 coding sequence is TGTGCCAGCAGCGAACAGGGAGATAACACTGAAGCTTTCTTT.